These 19 T cell receptor beta chains were sequenced from one sample in a study of blood T cells in healthy people across ages (dated by TCRdb to about 2015). Libraries were constructed by 5' RACE. The run used an Illumina HiSeq 2500. The second PCR ran for about 6 to 11 cycles and used a J-beta primer mix along with a sample-barcoded 5' primer. TCRdb reprocessed the public reads (quality trimming at Q25 with fastp, clone calling with MiXCR) and kept in-frame beta chains. Rows with a matching CDR3 protein are joined into one entry that keeps the most common DNA and genes. Here the sample has under 750,000 distinct CDR3 sequences; 45% to 55% occur a single time. The ten largest account for just under 25% of the sample. Sequenced input: blood. The receptors stem from a man older than 75 in good health.

CDR3 nucleotides: TGTGCCAGCAGCTTCACTAGCGGGAGGGAAACCGGGGAGCTGTTTTTT. Residues: CASSFTSGRETGELFF. The J gene is TRBJ2-2, the V gene TRBV7-3, with TRBD2 matching over 13 bases. Germline loops: CDR1 SGHTA, CDR2 FQGTGA. CDR3 length: 16 amino acids. The V and J ends lost 3 bases and 5 bases, in that order; junction bases with no gene match: 3.

This clonotype was counted only a few times. The V and J genes are TRBV12-3 or TRBV12-4 and TRBJ2-5; 11 bases map to TRBD2. V shed 1 base and J 1 base; nucleotides not matched to a gene: 2. CDR3 length equals 16 residues. CDR3 DNA sequence: TGTGCCAGCAGTTTAGGACTAGCGGGGAGCCAAGAGACCCAGTACTTC. Encoded protein: CASSLGLAGSQETQYF.

The chain is built from TRBV2 and TRBJ2-5; D unclear. Trimming removed 2 bases from V and 2 bases from J, with 6 bases in between. The CDR3 loop spans 13 amino acids. Looked up from germline, CDR1 is SNHLY and CDR2 is FYNNEI. The CDR3 coding sequence is TGTGCCAGCAGTGAACACACTCAAGAGACCCAGTACTTC. As protein: CASSEHTQETQYF.

The chain joins TRBV5-1 to TRBJ2-5; D gene uncertain. The CDR3 runs to 10 residues. CDR1 and CDR2 from the germline V gene are SGHRS and YFSETQ. The ends were cut back, 9 bases at V and 1 base at J, with 4 bases in the middle. The DNA for the CDR3 is TGCGCCATCCGCCAAGAGACCCAGTACTTC. Translating gives CAIRQETQYF.

This chain links TRBV20-1 with TRBJ2-5, with D maybe TRBD2 (6 bases). V gave up 1 base and J gave up 4 bases, with 13 bases separating them. The CDR3 contains 14 residues. Germline V gene sequence: CDR1 DFQATT, CDR2 SNEGSKA (reference sequence). In nucleotides, the CDR3 is TGCAGTGCTAGAGCGACGGGAGTTGGAGAGACCCAGTACTTC. This gives the protein CSARATGVGETQYF.

V usage is TRBV7-9 and J usage is TRBJ2-7; possible D gene TRBD1, 5 bases. This CDR3 contains 14 residues. V was pared by 6 bases and J by 3 bases, with 15 bases between. Germline assignment: CDR1 SEHNR and CDR2 FQNEAQ (reference sequence). The chain's CDR3 is CASSQNRPDYEQYF. CDR3 coding DNA: TGTGCCAGCAGTCAAAACAGGCCCGACTACGAGCAGTACTTC. The full variable domain, rest sourced from reference TRBV7-9 and TRBJ2-7, is DTGVSQNPRHKITKRGQNVTFRCDPISEHNRLYWYRQTLGQGPEFLTYFQNEAQLEKSRLLSDRFSAERPKGSFSTLEIQRTEQGDSAMYLCASSQNRPDYEQYFGPGTRLTVT.

A word on this clonotype: One end of the junction is discordant with germline, which a read error may explain. The chain links TRBV28 to TRBJ1-2; 7 bases map to TRBD1. Germline CDR1 reads MDHEN; CDR2 reads SYDVKM. This CDR3 contains 17 residues. CDR3: CASSPPSWPDRTYGYIF. The CDR3 DNA reads TGTGCCAGCAGTCCCCCGTCATGGCCGGACAGGACGTATGGCTACATCTTC.

This clonotype has a handful of counts. The V gene is TRBV5-6, the J gene TRBJ2-2; 7 bases agree with TRBD1. This CDR3 comprises 15 residues. Germline CDR1 reads SGHDT; CDR2 reads YYEEEE. The junction had 7 bases not matched to a gene; V was cut back by 7 bases and J by 1 base. DNA for the CDR3: TGTGCCAGCGGCAAACAGGGGCTGAACACCGGGGAGCTGTTTTTT. This sequence encodes CASGKQGLNTGELFF.

The V gene is TRBV9, the J gene TRBJ2-1; 8 bases agree with TRBD2. CDR1 is SGDLS, CDR2 YYNGEE, per germline. Trimming cost V 0 bases and J 10 bases; bases outside gene matches: 12. The CDR3 length is 16 residues. The CDR3 DNA sequence: TGTGCCAGCAGCGTAGGCTCCGGGACTAGTTGGTTCGAGCAGTTCTTC. The encoded protein is CASSVGSGTSWFEQFF.

This chain links TRBV12-5 with TRBJ2-1; 10 positions agree with TRBD2. V was pared by 0 bases and J by 2 bases, with 16 bases of the junction left unmatched. Germline V CDR1 and CDR2: LGHNT, FRNRAP. This CDR3 has 21 amino acids. The CDR3 nucleotides read TGTGCTAGTGGTTTGGTAGCAGTCGCGGCTAGCGGGGGATGGACCTACAATGAGCAGTTCTTC. It is translated as CASGLVAVAASGGWTYNEQFF.

The gene calls are TRBV7-2 and TRBJ1-1; D ambiguous. The CDR3 covers 13 residues. Looked up from germline, CDR1 is SGHTA and CDR2 is FQGNSA. Trimming removed 5 bases at V and 7 bases at J, with 14 bases between. DNA for the CDR3: TGTGCCAGCAGCACCTCCCCGGGGTTTGAAGCTTTCTTT. Protein sequence: CASSTSPGFEAFF.

The chain has TRBV20-1 and TRBJ1-6; D is uncertain. Trimming removed 3 bases from V and 7 bases from J, with 10 bases in between. This CDR3 is built from 13 residues. Per germline, CDR1 DFQATT and CDR2 SNEGSKA (reference sequence). The CDR3 DNA reads TGCAGTGCTAGCGTCAGCTTAAATTCACCCCTCCACTTT. Encoded protein: CSASVSLNSPLHF.

This clonotype was seen at least ten times. V is TRBV6-5 and J is TRBJ2-7; D possibly corresponds to TRBD1 (6 bases). Germline CDR1 is MNHEY and CDR2 is SVGAGI. CDR3 length: 13 amino acids. Trimming took off 4 bases at V and 12 bases at J, with 19 bases between the two ends. The CDR3 DNA follows: TGTGCCAGCAGTTCGTCTCCAGGGGCCTACCGGTACTTC. Its protein product is CASSSSPGAYRYF.

This clonotype has more than one count but fewer than ten. The chain couples TRBV7-9 to TRBJ2-1; D is uncertain. Trimming pared 2 bases from V and 0 bases from J, leaving 8 bases between. CDR1 is SEHNR, CDR2 FQNEAQ, per germline (reference sequence). CDR3 length: 15 amino acids. The CDR3, as DNA: TGTGCCAGCAGCTTAAGATTGGACTCCTACAATGAGCAGTTCTTC. Amino acid sequence: CASSLRLDSYNEQFF.

The chain combines TRBV6-2 or TRBV6-3 with TRBJ1-1, with a tentative D call TRBD1 (5 bases). Looked up from germline, CDR1 is MNHEY and CDR2 is SVGEGT. This CDR3 has 16 amino acids. Trimming removed 6 bases from V and 3 bases from J, with 20 bases in between. The CDR3 coding sequence is TGTGCCAGCAGCCGCCAGGACGGGACCTGGGACACTGAAGCTTTCTTT. This sequence encodes CASSRQDGTWDTEAFF.

This clonotype was picked up a small number of times. As DNA, the CDR3 is TGTGCCAGCAGTGAGGGCAGTTCCTCCTACGAGCAGTACTTC. Its translation: CASSEGSSSYEQYF. The V call is TRBV2, the J call TRBJ2-7; D call uncertain. This CDR3 has 14 residues. The germline gives CDR1 SNHLY, CDR2 FYNNEI. Between the trimmed V and J ends, which lost 3 bases and 0 bases, there was a span of 9 bases.

This clonotype was observed a few times. Here the CDR3 DNA reads TGTGCCATCAGTGTTCTTGAACAGGATGGCTACACCTTC. This encodes CAISVLEQDGYTF. The chain carries TRBV10-3 and TRBJ1-2; the D gene is possibly TRBD1 (5 bases). The V gene's germline CDR1 is ENHRY and CDR2 SYGVKD. V lost 4 bases and J lost 6, with 12 bases in between. This CDR3 contains 13 residues.

The chain joins TRBV5-1 to TRBJ2-2; D ambiguous. CDR1 SGHRS and CDR2 YFSETQ come from the germline V gene. Trimming took 4 bases from V and 1 from J, leaving 8 bases between them. The CDR3 spans 14 residues. The CDR3 bases are TGCGCCAGCAGCCGGGCCCTGAACACCGGGGAGCTGTTTTTT. Its protein product is CASSRALNTGELFF.

This clonotype was found a few times. J is TRBJ2-7 and V is TRBV12-3 or TRBV12-4; TRBD2 is a possible D gene (5 bases). The CDR3 runs to 14 residues. Trimming removed 7 bases from V and 9 bases from J, with 22 bases in between. CDR3 nucleotide sequence: TGTGCCAGCACCCCTGGCCAATCATACGCGGGGCAGTACTTC. This codes for CASTPGQSYAGQYF.